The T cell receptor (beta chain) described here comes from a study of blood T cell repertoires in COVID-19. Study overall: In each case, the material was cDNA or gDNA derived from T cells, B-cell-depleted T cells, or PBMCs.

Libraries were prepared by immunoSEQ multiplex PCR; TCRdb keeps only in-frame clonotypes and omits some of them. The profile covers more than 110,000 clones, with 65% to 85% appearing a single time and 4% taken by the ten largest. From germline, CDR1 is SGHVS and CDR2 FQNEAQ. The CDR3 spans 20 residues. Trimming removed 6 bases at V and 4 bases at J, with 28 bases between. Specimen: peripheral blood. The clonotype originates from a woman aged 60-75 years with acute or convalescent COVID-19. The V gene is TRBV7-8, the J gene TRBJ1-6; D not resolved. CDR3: CASRPRKGRDPRRYNSPLHF. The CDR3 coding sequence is TGTGCCAGCAGACCCCGCAAAGGGAGGGATCCTCGGCGTTATAATTCACCCCTCCACTTT.